The present T cell receptor beta chain was sequenced within a study of monozygotic twins with cystic fibrosis (dated by TCRdb to about 2021). Regarding the study in general: Barcoded libraries were made from about 3 micrograms of fragmented DNA using roughly 16 PCR cycles. Data for three of the twin pairs had been reported previously in another context. Ten female and six male twin pairs, aged roughly 2.0 to 40 years (median around 9 years) and mostly children and adolescents, were included in the cohort. Twins were ranked among 1,060 cohort participants for weight-for-height and FEVPerc (FEV1 disease centile) at the day of blood sampling. To gauge how much genetics shapes V and J gene usage, the researchers compared TCR beta repertoires both within and across 16 monozygotic twin pairs who have cystic fibrosis.

Following the manufacturer's instructions, the researchers used the immunoSEQ immune profiling system to amplify TCR beta CDR3 regions via multiplex PCR. An Illumina NextSeq system was used to carry out the sequencing. The authors' pipeline ran thus. Sequence data were processed on the immunoSEQ Analyzer platform, and clonality was calculated as the square root of Simpson's index of productive rearrangements. Similarity in V and J usage was quantified by Jensen-Shannon distance, and CDR3 generation probabilities were calculated with OLGA. Shared CDR3 sequences were searched in the immuneACCESS database (August 2020) and in VDJdb (December 2020). As stored in TCRdb, this immuneACCESS dataset retains in-frame rearrangements with V and J assigned. A fraction of the clones does not appear; measured against another copy, unresolved V genes explain less than half of the discrepancy, and the remainder lacks a known reason. D and trimming were read from the DNA, whereas the V and J calls and clone size are those reported in that table. The sample profile shows about 11,000 clones; roughly 97% of them were found once. Together, the top ten hold around 0.9% of the sample.

V has 4 bases trimmed and J has 4 bases trimmed; junction bases matching no gene number 3. The CDR3 goes from the cysteine to the phenylalanine over 15 residues. Only the CDR3 portion is preserved as DNA: 45 bases, with reading frame beginning at the first base. Based on the germline V gene, the CDR1 and CDR2 sequences are LGHNA and YNFKEQ. Findings and caveats that apply to the study as a whole: V gene usage was most similar to the co-twin for 13 of 16 pairs, and J usage for 8 of 16 pairs, suggesting genetic constraints. Nucleotide-identical clonotype sharing was significantly higher within monozygotic CF twin pairs than between unrelated CF individuals (P = 0.000026, Mann-Whitney). The cohort was small, and no association was found between shared CDR3 numbers and age, concordance or disease severity. Simpson clonality was generally low (median around 0.0095), suggesting a naive-dominated repertoire, with higher clonality in the most severely affected patients.

The twin pairs came from the European Cystic Fibrosis Twin and Sibling Study Cohort, a cohort that recruited patients from some 150 CF clinics across 14 European countries. Zygosity and CFTR genotype were confirmed in-house, and zygosity was tested by multiplex PCR of nine short tandem repeat loci. Peripheral blood was sampled from each twin, and clinical parameters were recorded on the day of blood sampling. Genomic DNA was isolated from peripheral blood cells with phenol/chloroform and kept in TE buffer at 4 degrees C. About this clone itself: The specificity of this receptor is unknown. Base qualities are not at hand, and no much larger clone is one base apart.

The sample consisted of blood. Here the chain combines TRBV4-2 and TRBJ2-1; 11 of the junction bases match TRBD2. This clonotype was sampled from a boy between 10 and 17 years old with cystic fibrosis. The encoded CDR3 is CASSPLAGGYNEQFF. The sequenced DNA: TGTGCCAGCAGCCCCCTAGCGGGGGGATACAATGAGCAGTTCTTC.